This TCR beta chain was sequenced in a study of T cells after yellow fever vaccination. This clonotype turned up a few times. Per germline, CDR1 SGHRS and CDR2 YFSETQ. The CDR3 covers 14 residues. The V segment lost 1 base and the J segment 4 bases; nucleotides outside the gene matches: 1. TCRdb analysed the 5' RACE reads with MiXCR anew, one entry per CDR3 protein. The table lists around 180,000 distinct CDR3 sequences, 6.2% of them singletons, with less than 3.5% in the top ten. Specimen: CD4+ T cells sorted from PBMCs, collected on the day of the first yellow fever vaccination. The source is a man aged 18-30 years who received the YFV17D yellow fever vaccine. The V and J genes are TRBV5-1 and TRBJ2-5; 10 bases line up with TRBD2. CDR3 coding DNA: TGCGCCAGCAGCTTGCAGCGGGGGGGAGAGACCCAGTACTTC. As protein: CASSLQRGGETQYF.